A selection of T cell receptor beta chains follows, all from one sample in a study of identical twins. TCRdb reanalysed the 5' RACE reads using MiXCR and keeps one entry per CDR3 protein. Of 500,000 to 550,000 distinct CDR3 sequences in the sample, about a fifth are singletons; the top ten hold about 0.5%. The same data also went into a second study, on yellow fever vaccine responses in identical twins.

The sequenced sample consisted of CD4+ T cells sorted from blood. Receptors were obtained from a woman younger than 35 in good health. CDR3s include the opening cysteine and the closing phenylalanine or tryptophan. The D gene is left open where the match is weak. Clone sizes are given selectively: once, few, many, or a class where the clone is expanded.

j_call d_call clone_size v_call cdr3_aa cdr3_nt
TRBJ2-1 TRBD1 few TRBV5-1 CASSLGGNRGRDEQFF TGCGCCAGCAGCTTGGGGGGGAACAGGGGGCGCGATGAGCAGTTCTTC
TRBJ2-3 NA NA TRBV10-3 CAISRGRGATDTQYF TGTGCCATCAGCAGGGGCCGGGGGGCCACAGATACGCAGTATTTT
TRBJ2-2 NA few TRBV6-1 CASNRGLTPGELFF TGTGCCAGCAATCGCGGGCTAACCCCCGGGGAGCTGTTTTTT
TRBJ1-2 NA NA TRBV28 CASNTQVLYGYTF TGTGCCAGCAACACACAGGTCCTCTATGGCTACACCTTC
TRBJ2-7 NA NA TRBV6-1 CASSHGRPYEQYF TGTGCCAGCAGCCACGGGCGGCCTTACGAGCAGTACTTC
TRBJ2-4 TRBD1 few TRBV12-3/TRBV12-4 CASRPGQGKNIQYF TGTGCCAGCAGACCGGGACAGGGGAAAAACATTCAGTACTTC
TRBJ2-3 TRBD2 few TRBV5-1 CASSLGTSRSDTQYF TGCGCCAGCAGCTTGGGGACTAGTCGATCAGATACGCAGTATTTT
TRBJ2-5 NA NA TRBV29-1 CSVLPSSRGAQYF TGCAGCGTCTTGCCCTCCTCCAGGGGAGCCCAGTACTTC
TRBJ1-3 NA NA TRBV2 CASSSDRSSGNTIYF TGTGCCAGCAGTTCCGACAGGAGCTCTGGAAACACCATATATTTT
TRBJ2-2 TRBD1 NA TRBV5-1 CASSGRDRLTGELFF TGCGCCAGCAGCGGCCGGGACAGGTTAACCGGGGAGCTGTTTTTT
TRBJ2-7 NA NA TRBV24-1 CATSDPRGYEQYF TGTGCCACCAGTGATCCGCGGGGTTACGAGCAGTACTTC
TRBJ2-5 NA NA TRBV6-5 CASSYGSTGIGEETQYF TGTGCCAGCAGTTACGGTTCCACCGGGATTGGCGAAGAGACCCAGTACTTC
TRBJ1-4 NA few TRBV6-5 CASSYSQGRINEKLFF TGTGCCAGCAGTTACTCTCAGGGACGGATTAATGAAAAACTGTTTTTT
TRBJ2-1 TRBD2 many TRBV24-1 CATRETSRNEQFF TGTGCCACCAGGGAGACTAGCCGAAATGAGCAGTTCTTC
TRBJ2-3 NA NA TRBV12-3/TRBV12-4 CASSLVSRPDTQYF TGTGCCAGCAGTTTGGTGAGCCGCCCAGATACGCAGTATTTT
TRBJ2-1 TRBD2 NA TRBV20-1 CSARGGLAGVSSYNEQFF TGCAGTGCTAGAGGGGGGCTAGCGGGAGTCAGCTCCTACAATGAGCAGTTCTTC
TRBJ2-2 TRBD2 NA TRBV14 CASSHKRESNTGELFF TGTGCCAGCAGTCACAAGCGGGAGTCGAACACCGGGGAGCTGTTTTTT
TRBJ1-6 NA NA TRBV2 CASSEARSGHSPLHF TGTGCCAGCAGTGAAGCCCGGTCAGGCCATTCACCCCTCCACTTT
TRBJ1-2 TRBD1 NA TRBV18 CASSPPGGQGANYGYTF TGTGCCAGCTCACCACCTGGGGGACAGGGGGCTAACTATGGCTACACCTTC
TRBJ2-7 TRBD2 few TRBV5-5 CASSVAERELYEQYF TGTGCCAGCAGCGTTGCCGAGCGGGAGCTTTACGAGCAGTACTTC
TRBJ2-2 NA few TRBV5-1 CASSSRGEVGTGELFF TGCGCCAGCAGCTCGCGAGGGGAGGTTGGCACCGGGGAGCTGTTTTTT
TRBJ2-3 NA NA TRBV19 CASSRTRPEGTQYF TGTGCCAGTAGCCGGACAAGACCGGAGGGTACGCAGTATTTT
TRBJ1-2 NA few TRBV18 CASSPGGPYYGYTF TGTGCCAGCTCACCGGGGGGTCCATACTATGGCTACACCTTC
TRBJ2-4 TRBD2 NA TRBV11-2 CASSGWTSGSRNIQYF TGTGCCAGCAGCGGCTGGACTAGCGGGAGTAGGAACATTCAGTACTTC
TRBJ1-2 NA NA TRBV5-1 CASSLDTTGRYGYTF TGCGCCAGCAGCTTGGATACAACCGGGCGGTATGGCTACACCTTC
TRBJ2-6 NA few TRBV5-1 CASSPQPRGTGANVLTF TGCGCCAGCAGCCCCCAGCCTCGAGGTACTGGGGCCAACGTCCTGACTTTC
TRBJ1-6 NA few TRBV15 CATSRDPTFSPLHF TGTGCCACCAGCAGAGATCCGACATTCTCACCCCTCCACTTT
TRBJ2-7 TRBD2 NA TRBV20-1 CSARDLLADTYEQYF TGCAGTGCTAGAGATCTCCTAGCGGACACCTACGAGCAGTACTTC
TRBJ1-2 NA once TRBV20-1 CSATQGREKTYGYTF TGCAGTGCGACCCAGGGCAGGGAAAAGACCTATGGCTACACCTTC
TRBJ2-7 NA NA TRBV10-3 CATLSWDEQYF TGTGCCACCCTATCTTGGGACGAGCAGTACTTC
TRBJ2-3 TRBD2 NA TRBV7-3 CASSLRGLAGVKTDTQYF TGTGCCAGCAGCTTAAGAGGACTAGCGGGAGTGAAGACAGATACGCAGTATTTT
TRBJ2-1 NA few TRBV9 CASSAPRVEQFF TGTGCCAGCAGCGCCCCCCGAGTTGAGCAGTTCTTC
TRBJ1-2 TRBD1 few TRBV6-1 CASSGSGQAVGYTF TGTGCCAGCAGTGGCTCGGGACAGGCCGTTGGCTACACCTTC
TRBJ2-5 TRBD2 NA TRBV12-3/TRBV12-4 CASSLYVGGQQETQYF TGTGCCAGCAGTTTATACGTGGGAGGGCAACAAGAGACCCAGTACTTC
TRBJ1-4 TRBD1 few TRBV4-1 CASSHAGTGKEKLFF TGCGCCAGCAGCCACGCCGGGACAGGAAAGGAAAAACTGTTTTTT
TRBJ2-2 TRBD1 NA TRBV2 CASRDRERELFF TGTGCCAGCAGGGACAGGGAGAGGGAGCTGTTTTTT
TRBJ2-1 TRBD2 few TRBV20-1 CSARVAGGFNNEQFF TGCAGTGCTAGAGTAGCGGGGGGGTTCAACAATGAGCAGTTCTTC
TRBJ2-3 NA NA TRBV5-1 CASSLASYTPDTQYF TGCGCCAGCAGCTTGGCGAGTTACACACCAGATACGCAGTATTTT
TRBJ2-1 NA few TRBV27 CASILRYGQTYNEQFF TGTGCCAGCATTCTTCGCTATGGGCAGACTTACAATGAGCAGTTCTTC
TRBJ1-2 NA NA TRBV7-9 CASSSPVGGYGYTF TGTGCCAGCAGCTCCCCTGTGGGCGGGTATGGCTACACCTTC
TRBJ2-5 NA few TRBV5-1 CASSLAWAQETQYF TGCGCCAGCAGCTTGGCCTGGGCTCAAGAGACCCAGTACTTC
TRBJ2-1 NA NA TRBV20-1 CSAPFWGVYNEQFF TGCAGTGCCCCGTTTTGGGGGGTATACAATGAGCAGTTCTTC
TRBJ2-3 NA few TRBV5-1 CASTDHGLSTDTQYF TGCGCCAGCACCGACCACGGTCTGAGCACAGATACGCAGTATTTT
TRBJ1-6 TRBD1 few TRBV11-2 CASSLVGGQNNSPLHF TGTGCCAGCAGCTTAGTCGGGGGACAGAATAATTCACCCCTCCACTTT
TRBJ1-6 NA few TRBV5-1 CASSWEAKSGSPLHF TGCGCCAGCAGCTGGGAGGCGAAATCGGGTTCACCCCTCCACTTT
TRBJ2-3 NA many TRBV12-3/TRBV12-4 CATTWRASTDTQYF TGTGCCACCACGTGGCGGGCTAGCACAGATACGCAGTATTTT
TRBJ2-1 NA NA TRBV7-9 CASSLQGSGQFF TGTGCCAGCAGCTTACAAGGGTCGGGGCAGTTCTTC
TRBJ2-7 TRBD1 few TRBV7-8 CASSSGTGAVEQYF TGTGCCAGCAGCTCAGGGACAGGGGCGGTCGAGCAGTACTTC
TRBJ2-1 NA NA TRBV12-3/TRBV12-4 CASSVGLGGYNEQFF TGTGCCAGCAGTGTGGGGTTGGGGGGCTACAATGAGCAGTTCTTC
TRBJ2-2 TRBD2 few TRBV7-9 CASSFRGRASGELFF TGTGCCAGCAGCTTCCGCGGGAGGGCCTCCGGGGAGCTGTTTTTT
TRBJ2-3 NA NA TRBV12-3/TRBV12-4 CASSPRDPQMDTQYF TGTGCCAGCAGCCCCCGGGACCCTCAGATGGATACGCAGTATTTT
TRBJ2-1 NA few TRBV20-1 CSASFRGDINEQFF TGCAGTGCTAGTTTCAGGGGTGACATCAATGAGCAGTTCTTC
TRBJ2-3 TRBD1 few TRBV15 CATSGIPGGGTDTQYF TGTGCCACCAGCGGCATTCCAGGGGGCGGCACAGATACGCAGTATTTT
TRBJ2-1 NA few TRBV6-4 CASSDRASREQFF TGTGCCAGCAGTGACAGGGCTAGCCGTGAGCAGTTCTTC
TRBJ2-2 NA NA TRBV3-1 CASSQVAQSNTGELFF TGTGCCAGCAGCCAAGTTGCACAATCGAACACCGGGGAGCTGTTTTTT
TRBJ1-5 TRBD1 NA TRBV10-2 CASRKTGNNQPQHF TGCGCCAGCAGGAAGACAGGGAACAATCAGCCCCAGCATTTT
TRBJ2-1 NA NA TRBV5-1 CASSLEAGNNEQFF TGCGCCAGCAGCTTGGAGGCGGGGAACAATGAGCAGTTCTTC